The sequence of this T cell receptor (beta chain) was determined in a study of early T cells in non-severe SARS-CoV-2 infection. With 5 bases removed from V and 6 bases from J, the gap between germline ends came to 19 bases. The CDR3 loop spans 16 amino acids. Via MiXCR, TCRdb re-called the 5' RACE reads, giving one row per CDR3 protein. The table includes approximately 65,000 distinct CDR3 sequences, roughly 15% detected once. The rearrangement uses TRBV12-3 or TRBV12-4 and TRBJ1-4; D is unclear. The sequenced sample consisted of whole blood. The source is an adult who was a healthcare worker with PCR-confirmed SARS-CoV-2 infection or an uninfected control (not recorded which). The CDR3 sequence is CASSPLGWVGDEKLFF. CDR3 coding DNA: TGTGCCAGCAGTCCTCTCGGCTGGGTCGGAGATGAAAAACTGTTTTTT.